This T cell receptor beta chain was retrieved from a study of T cells in Graves' hyperthyroidism and ophthalmopathy. TCR beta CDR3 regions were amplified from RNA. The HTBI primer set served for first-round RT-PCR of the TCR CDR3. MiXCR, run by TCRdb on the multiplex PCR reads, gives a single entry per CDR3 protein. The sample holds 250,000 to 300,000 distinct CDR3 sequences, about 15% seen once. This clonotype has ten or more counts. This CDR3 has 13 amino acids. Germline loops: CDR1 MNHNS, CDR2 SASEGT. Losses at the gene ends were 5 bases for V and 5 bases for J; bases not matched to a gene: 3. The sequence derives from a woman aged 35 to 49 with Graves' hyperthyroidism that later progressed to Graves' ophthalmopathy. The sample comprised blood. V gene TRBV6-1 combines with J gene TRBJ2-1; TRBD2 aligns across 7 bases. CDR3 nucleotides: TGTGCCAGCAGTCGGGAGGAAAACAATGAGCAGTTCTTC. Its protein product is CASSREENNEQFF.